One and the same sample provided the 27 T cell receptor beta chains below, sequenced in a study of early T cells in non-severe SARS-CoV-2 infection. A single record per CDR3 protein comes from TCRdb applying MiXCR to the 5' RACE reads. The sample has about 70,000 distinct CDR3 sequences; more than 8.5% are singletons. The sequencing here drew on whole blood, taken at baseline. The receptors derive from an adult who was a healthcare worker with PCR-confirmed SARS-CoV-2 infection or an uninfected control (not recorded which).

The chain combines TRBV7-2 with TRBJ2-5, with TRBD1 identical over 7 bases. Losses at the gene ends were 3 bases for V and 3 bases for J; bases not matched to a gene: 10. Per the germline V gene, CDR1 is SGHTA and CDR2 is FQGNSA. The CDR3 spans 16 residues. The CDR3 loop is CASSFPQRDSKETQYF. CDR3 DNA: TGTGCCAGCAGCTTCCCTCAGAGGGACAGTAAAGAGACCCAGTACTTC.

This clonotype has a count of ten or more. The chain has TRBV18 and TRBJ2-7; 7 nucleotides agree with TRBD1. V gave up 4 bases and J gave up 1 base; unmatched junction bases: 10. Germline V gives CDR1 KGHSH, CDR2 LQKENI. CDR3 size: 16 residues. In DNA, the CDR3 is TGTGCCAGCTCACATACTTGGACAGGTGCATCCTACGAGCAGTACTTC. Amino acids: CASSHTWTGASYEQYF.

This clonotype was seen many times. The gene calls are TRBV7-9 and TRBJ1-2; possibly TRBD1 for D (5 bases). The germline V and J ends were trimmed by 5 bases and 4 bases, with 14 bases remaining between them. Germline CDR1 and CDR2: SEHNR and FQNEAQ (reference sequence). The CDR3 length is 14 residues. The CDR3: CASSPAGTSYGYTF. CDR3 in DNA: TGTGCCAGCAGCCCTGCAGGGACGTCCTATGGCTACACCTTC.

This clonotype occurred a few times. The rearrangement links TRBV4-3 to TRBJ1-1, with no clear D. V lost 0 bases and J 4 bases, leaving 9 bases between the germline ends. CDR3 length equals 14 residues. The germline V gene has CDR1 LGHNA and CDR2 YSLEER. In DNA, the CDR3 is TGCGCCAGCAGCCAAGAAAGAGTGAGCACTGAAGCTTTCTTT. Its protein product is CASSQERVSTEAFF.

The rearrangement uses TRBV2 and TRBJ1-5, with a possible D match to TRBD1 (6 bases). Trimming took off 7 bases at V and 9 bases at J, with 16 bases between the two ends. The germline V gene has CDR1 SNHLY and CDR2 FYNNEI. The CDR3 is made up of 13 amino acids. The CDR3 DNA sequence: TGTGCCAGCAACGGACAGATCAGAGGGCCCCAGCATTTT. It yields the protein CASNGQIRGPQHF.

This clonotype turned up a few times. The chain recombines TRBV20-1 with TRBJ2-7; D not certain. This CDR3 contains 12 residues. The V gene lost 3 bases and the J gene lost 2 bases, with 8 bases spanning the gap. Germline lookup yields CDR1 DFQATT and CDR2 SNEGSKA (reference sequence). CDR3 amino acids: CSASDRTYEQYF. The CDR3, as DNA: TGCAGTGCTAGTGACCGGACCTACGAGCAGTACTTC.

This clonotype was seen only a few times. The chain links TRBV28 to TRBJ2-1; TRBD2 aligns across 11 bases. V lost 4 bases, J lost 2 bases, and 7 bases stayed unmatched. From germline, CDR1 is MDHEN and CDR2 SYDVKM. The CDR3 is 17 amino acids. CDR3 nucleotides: TGTGCCAGCAGTTCACGCAAACTAGCGGGAGCCTACAATGAGCAGTTCTTC. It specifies CASSSRKLAGAYNEQFF.

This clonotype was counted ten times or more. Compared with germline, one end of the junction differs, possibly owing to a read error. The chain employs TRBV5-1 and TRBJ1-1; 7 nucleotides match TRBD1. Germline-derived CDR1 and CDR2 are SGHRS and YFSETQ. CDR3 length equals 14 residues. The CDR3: CASSVLTGDTEAFF. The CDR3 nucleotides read TGCGCCAGCAGCGTCTTAACAGGGGACACTGAAGCTTTTTTT.

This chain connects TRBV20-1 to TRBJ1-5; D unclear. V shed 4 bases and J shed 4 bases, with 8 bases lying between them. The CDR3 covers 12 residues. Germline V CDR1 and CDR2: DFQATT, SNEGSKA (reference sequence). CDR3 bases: TGCAGTGCTAAGCAGACTAATCAGCCCCAGCATTTT. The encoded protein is CSAKQTNQPQHF.

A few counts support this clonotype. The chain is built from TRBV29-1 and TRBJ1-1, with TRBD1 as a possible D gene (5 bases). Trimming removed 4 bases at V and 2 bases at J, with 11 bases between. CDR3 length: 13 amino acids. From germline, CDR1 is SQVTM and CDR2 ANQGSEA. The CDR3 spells CSVAEGPNTEAFF. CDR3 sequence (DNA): TGCAGCGTTGCAGAGGGACCAAACACTGAAGCTTTCTTT.

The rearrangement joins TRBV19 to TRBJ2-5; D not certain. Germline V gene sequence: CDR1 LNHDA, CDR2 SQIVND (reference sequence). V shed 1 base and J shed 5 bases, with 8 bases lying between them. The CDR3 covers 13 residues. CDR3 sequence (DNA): TGTGCCAGTAGTATAGGGGGTCGGGAGACCCAGTACTTC. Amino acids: CASSIGGRETQYF.

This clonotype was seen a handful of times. The CDR3 DNA reads TGTGCCAGCAGCTTAGCGCTGGCCACTGAAGCTTTCTTT. Translating it yields CASSLALATEAFF. The chain uses TRBV7-2 and TRBJ1-1, with unresolved D. The CDR3 contains 13 residues. CDR1 and CDR2 from the germline V gene are SGHTA and FQGNSA. V was clipped by 0 bases and J by 4 bases, with 6 bases between them.

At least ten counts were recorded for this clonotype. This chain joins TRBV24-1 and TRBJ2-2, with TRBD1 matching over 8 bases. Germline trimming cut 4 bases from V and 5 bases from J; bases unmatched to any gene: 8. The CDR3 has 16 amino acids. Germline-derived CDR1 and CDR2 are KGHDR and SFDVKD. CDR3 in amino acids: CATSESGTGKTGELFF. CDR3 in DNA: TGTGCCACCAGTGAATCCGGGACAGGAAAAACCGGGGAGCTGTTTTTT.

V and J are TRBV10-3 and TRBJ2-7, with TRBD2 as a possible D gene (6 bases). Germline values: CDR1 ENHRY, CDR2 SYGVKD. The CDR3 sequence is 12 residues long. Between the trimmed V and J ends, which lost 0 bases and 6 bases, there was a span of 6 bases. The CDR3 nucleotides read TGTGCCATCAGTGAGTCGGGGGGCGAGCAGTACTTC. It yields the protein CAISESGGEQYF.

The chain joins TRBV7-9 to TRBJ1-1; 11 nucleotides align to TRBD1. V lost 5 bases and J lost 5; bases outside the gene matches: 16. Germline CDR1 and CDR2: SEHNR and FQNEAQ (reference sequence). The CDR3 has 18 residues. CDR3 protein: CASSLRTGGIIIGTEAFF. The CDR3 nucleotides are TGTGCCAGCAGCCTACGGACAGGGGGCATAATAATCGGGACTGAAGCTTTCTTT.

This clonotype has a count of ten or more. CDR3 nucleotides: TGTGCCAGCAGCCGATACAGGGGGCGCGTTTATCAGCCCCAGCATTTT. Amino acid sequence: CASSRYRGRVYQPQHF. V is TRBV14 and J is TRBJ1-5; 9 bases agree with TRBD1. Germline loops: CDR1 SGHDN, CDR2 FVKESK. Trimming took 4 bases from V and 5 from J; bases not matched to a gene: 9. CDR3 size: 16 residues. The full variable domain, its missing parts supplied by reference TRBV14 and TRBJ1-5, is EAGVTQFPSHSVIEKGQTVTLRCDPISGHDNLYWYRRVMGKEIKFLLHFVKESKQDESGMPNNRFLAERTGGTYSTLKVQPAELEDSGVYFCASSRYRGRVYQPQHFGDGTRLSIL.

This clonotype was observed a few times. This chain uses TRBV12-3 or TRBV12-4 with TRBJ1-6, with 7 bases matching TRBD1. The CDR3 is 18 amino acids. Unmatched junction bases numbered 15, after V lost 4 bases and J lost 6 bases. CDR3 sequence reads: CASSYYPSDRVGNSPLHF. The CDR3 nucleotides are TGTGCCAGCAGTTATTACCCCTCCGACAGGGTTGGTAATTCACCCCTCCACTTT.

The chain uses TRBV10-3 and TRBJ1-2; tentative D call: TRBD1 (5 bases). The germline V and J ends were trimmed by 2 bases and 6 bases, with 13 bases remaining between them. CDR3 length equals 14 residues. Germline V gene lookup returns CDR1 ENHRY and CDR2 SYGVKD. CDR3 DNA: TGTGCCATCAGTGAGCTGGGGCAGAAGGATGGCTACACCTTC. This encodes CAISELGQKDGYTF.

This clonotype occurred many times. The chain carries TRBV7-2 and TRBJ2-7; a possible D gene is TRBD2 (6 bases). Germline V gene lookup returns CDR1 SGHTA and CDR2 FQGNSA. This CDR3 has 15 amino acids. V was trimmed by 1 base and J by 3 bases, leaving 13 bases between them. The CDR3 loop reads CASSLDGTHIYEQYF. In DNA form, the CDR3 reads TGTGCCAGCAGCTTAGATGGGACTCACATCTACGAGCAGTACTTC.

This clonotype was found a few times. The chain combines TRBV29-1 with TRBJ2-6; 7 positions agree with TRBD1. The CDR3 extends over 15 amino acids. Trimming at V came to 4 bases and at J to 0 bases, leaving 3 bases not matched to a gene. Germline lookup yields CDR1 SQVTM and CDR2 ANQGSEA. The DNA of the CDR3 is TGCAGCGTTGCACAGGGGAGCTCTGGGGCCAACGTCCTGACTTTC. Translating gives CSVAQGSSGANVLTF.

The CDR3 sequence: CASSLTANTEAFF. The CDR3 bases are TGTGCCAGCAGTCTGACGGCGAACACTGAAGCTTTCTTT. The rearrangement links TRBV6-1 to TRBJ1-1; the D is unclear. The CDR3 is 13 amino acids. V lost 5 bases to trimming and J lost 1 base, with 8 bases between them. Germline CDR1 reads MNHNS; CDR2 reads SASEGT.

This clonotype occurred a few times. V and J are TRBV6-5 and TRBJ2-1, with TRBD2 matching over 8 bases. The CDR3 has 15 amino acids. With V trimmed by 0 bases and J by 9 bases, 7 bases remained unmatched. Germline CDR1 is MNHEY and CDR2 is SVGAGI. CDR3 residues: CASSYSQAGASEQFF. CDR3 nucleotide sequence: TGTGCCAGCAGTTACTCGCAAGCGGGAGCGAGTGAGCAGTTCTTC.

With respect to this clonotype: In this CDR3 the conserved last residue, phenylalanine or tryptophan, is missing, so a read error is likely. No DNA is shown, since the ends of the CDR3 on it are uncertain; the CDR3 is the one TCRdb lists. This CDR3 is CASRTNFQGPFFL. The rearrangement joins TRBV6-1 to TRBJ1-4; no DNA check was done on the table's D call, TRBD1. The germline V gene has CDR1 MNHNS and CDR2 SASEGT. The CDR3 length equals 13 residues, ends included.

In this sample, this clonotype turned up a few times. CDR3 bases: TGTGCCAGCAGTGAAGCTTGGTCAGGGGGTTACGAGCAGTACTTC. It translates to CASSEAWSGGYEQYF. This chain links TRBV6-1 with TRBJ2-7; TRBD1 agrees at 7 bases. The CDR3 loop spans 15 amino acids. The J segment lost 4 bases and the V segment lost 0 bases, leaving 6 bases of the junction unmatched. Looked up from germline, CDR1 is MNHNS and CDR2 is SASEGT.

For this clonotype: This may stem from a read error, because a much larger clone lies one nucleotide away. The CDR3 sequence: CASSHDPGHLQESQYF. CDR3 coding DNA: TGTGCCAGCAGCCATGATCCGGGACACCTACAAGAGTCCCAGTACTTC. This sequence joins TRBV3-1 and TRBJ2-5; D is possibly TRBD1 (6 bases). Germline CDR1 LGHDT, CDR2 YNNKEL (reference sequence). This CDR3 spans 16 amino acids.

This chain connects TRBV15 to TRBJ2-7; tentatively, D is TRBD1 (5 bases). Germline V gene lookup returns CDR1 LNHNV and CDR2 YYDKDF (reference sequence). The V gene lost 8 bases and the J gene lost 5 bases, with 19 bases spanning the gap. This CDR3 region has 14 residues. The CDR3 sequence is CATEPGAGNHEQYF. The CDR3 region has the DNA TGTGCCACCGAACCTGGGGCAGGGAACCACGAGCAGTACTTC. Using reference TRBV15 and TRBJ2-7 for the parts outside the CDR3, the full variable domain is DAMVIQNPRYQVTQFGKPVTLSCSQTLNHNVMYWYQQKSSQAPKLLFHYYDKDFNNEADTPDNFQSRRPNTSFCFLDIRSPGLGDTAMYLCATEPGAGNHEQYFGPGTRLTVT.

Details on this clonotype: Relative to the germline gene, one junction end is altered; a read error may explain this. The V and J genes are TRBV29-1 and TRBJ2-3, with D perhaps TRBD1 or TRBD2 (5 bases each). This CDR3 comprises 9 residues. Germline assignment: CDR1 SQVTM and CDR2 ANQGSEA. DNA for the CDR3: TGCAGCGTGCCGGGGCTGGCTGAATTT. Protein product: CSVPGLAEF.